The 14 T cell receptor beta chains below were found in one sample sequenced in a study of T cells after yellow fever vaccination. TCRdb re-called the 5' RACE reads through MiXCR, storing one row per CDR3 protein. This table holds some 150,000 distinct CDR3 sequences, 6.6% found once. The source was CD4+ T cells sorted from PBMCs, collected 10 days after the yellow fever booster vaccination. Receptor source: a man aged 25 to 40 who received the YFV17D yellow fever vaccine.

This clonotype has a count of ten or more. This chain's CDR3 is CASSLSAQNIQYF. The CDR3 DNA follows: TGTGCCAGCAGCTTATCGGCACAAAACATTCAGTACTTC. The chain has TRBV7-9 and TRBJ2-4; no clear D. The germline V and J ends were trimmed by 2 bases and 5 bases, with 7 bases remaining between them. The germline V gene has CDR1 SEHNR and CDR2 FQNEAQ (reference sequence). The length of the CDR3 is 13 residues.

In its sample, this clonotype was seen many times. The CDR3 DNA is TGCAGTGCTAGACTAAGCCCAAGGAATGAGCAGTTCTTC. Protein: CSARLSPRNEQFF. This sequence joins TRBV20-1 and TRBJ2-1; D unresolved. CDR1 and CDR2 (germline): DFQATT, SNEGSKA (reference sequence). V was pared by 2 bases and J by 7 bases, with 12 bases between. The CDR3 sequence is 13 residues long.

The V and J genes are TRBV19 and TRBJ2-6; D gene uncertain. The V end was cut by 2 bases, the J end by 0 bases, with 14 bases between. The germline CDR1 and CDR2 sequences are LNHDA and SQIVND (reference sequence). The CDR3 covers 18 residues. CDR3 protein: CASSIPTRRSSGANVLTF. The DNA for the CDR3 is TGTGCCAGTAGTATACCAACTCGCAGATCCTCTGGGGCCAACGTCCTGACTTTC.

This clonotype was counted at least ten times. The J gene is TRBJ2-3, the V gene TRBV20-1, with 11 bases matching TRBD2. V lost 1 base and J lost 2; bases outside the gene matches: 2. The CDR3 runs to 15 residues. Per germline, CDR1 DFQATT and CDR2 SNEGSKA (reference sequence). CDR3 sequence reads: CSARASGRLTDTQYF. The CDR3 DNA is TGCAGTGCTAGAGCTAGCGGGAGGCTCACAGATACGCAGTATTTT.

This clonotype has at least ten counts. The V and J genes are TRBV9 and TRBJ2-5; 9 bases line up with TRBD2. Per the germline V gene, CDR1 is SGDLS and CDR2 is YYNGEE. The ends lost 2 bases at V and 5 bases at J; junction bases unmatched: 4. This CDR3 comprises 14 residues. CDR3: CASSVMSGRETQYF. CDR3 coding DNA: TGTGCCAGCAGCGTCATGAGCGGGAGGGAGACCCAGTACTTC.

This clonotype was seen repeatedly, ten times or more. The V gene is TRBV11-2, the J gene TRBJ2-7; 8 nucleotides align to TRBD1. The V gene's germline CDR1 is SGHAT and CDR2 FQNNGV. V lost 3 bases, J lost 3 bases, and 7 bases stayed unmatched. The CDR3 has 15 amino acids. The CDR3 spells CASSFRTGLYYEQYF. DNA for the CDR3: TGTGCCAGCAGCTTTAGGACAGGGTTATACTACGAGCAGTACTTC.

This clonotype was seen ten or more times. The gene calls are TRBV19 and TRBJ2-1; TRBD2 matches 12 bases. V was clipped by 5 bases and J by 10 bases; unmatched bases: 12. The CDR3 is 16 amino acids. Germline CDR1 and CDR2: LNHDA and SQIVND (reference sequence). CDR3 amino acids: CASSPPTSGRGGEQFF. Written as DNA, the CDR3 is TGTGCCAGTAGTCCACCGACTAGCGGGAGAGGCGGCGAGCAGTTCTTC.

This clonotype was picked up many times. The rearrangement uses TRBV3-1 and TRBJ1-1; D not resolved. Germline loops: CDR1 LGHDT, CDR2 YNNKEL (reference sequence). This CDR3 contains 14 residues. Between the trimmed V and J ends, which lost 0 bases and 3 bases, there was a span of 8 bases. The CDR3 coding sequence is TGTGCCAGCAGCCAAGATATCGAGTACACTGAAGCTTTCTTT. This codes for CASSQDIEYTEAFF.

This clonotype showed up many times. The chain recombines TRBV5-1 with TRBJ2-2, with a tentative D call TRBD2 (6 bases). Germline CDR1 is SGHRS and CDR2 is YFSETQ. Trimming stripped 7 bases from V and 3 bases from J, with 19 bases between. CDR3 length: 16 amino acids. The CDR3 DNA reads as TGCGCCAGCTGGCCCGGGAGCCAGACTTACACCGGGGAGCTGTTTTTT. It codes for CASWPGSQTYTGELFF.

This clonotype has a count of ten or more. The rearrangement joins TRBV6-5 to TRBJ1-2; no reliable D call. This CDR3 is 14 amino acids long. Per germline, CDR1 MNHEY and CDR2 SVGAGI. V was clipped by 4 bases and J by 4 bases, with 13 bases between them. The CDR3 spells CASSSPGRSYGYTF. CDR3 coding DNA: TGTGCCAGCAGTTCCCCCGGACGGAGCTATGGCTACACCTTC.

Many counts were recorded for this clonotype. The J gene is TRBJ2-5, the V gene TRBV15, with D possibly being TRBD2 (6 bases). CDR1 is LNHNV, CDR2 YYDKDF, per germline (reference sequence). V was shortened by 0 bases and J by 2 bases, with 10 bases between the two germline ends. The CDR3 extends over 15 amino acids. The CDR3 spells CATSRDRDSQETQYF. CDR3 DNA: TGTGCCACCAGCAGAGACCGGGACTCGCAAGAGACCCAGTACTTC. The variable domain in full, completed from reference TRBV15 and TRBJ2-5, reads DAMVIQNPRYQVTQFGKPVTLSCSQTLNHNVMYWYQQKSSQAPKLLFHYYDKDFNNEADTPDNFQSRRPNTSFCFLDIRSPGLGDTAMYLCATSRDRDSQETQYFGPGTRLLVL.

This clonotype was detected many times. The gene calls are TRBV5-1 and TRBJ2-7; D might be TRBD2 (6 bases). V lost 5 bases and J lost 3, with 9 bases in between. In germline, CDR1 is SGHRS, CDR2 YFSETQ. This CDR3 spans 12 amino acids. The CDR3 protein is CASRGGGYEQYF. DNA for the CDR3: TGCGCCAGCAGGGGAGGCGGCTACGAGCAGTACTTC.

This clonotype was observed at least ten times. CDR3 loop: CASSSDSGANVLTF. CDR3 coding DNA: TGCGCCAGCAGCTCGGACTCTGGGGCCAACGTCCTGACTTTC. The chain has TRBV5-1 and TRBJ2-6; D not resolved. Germline V gives CDR1 SGHRS, CDR2 YFSETQ. The V gene lost 3 bases and the J gene lost 0 bases, with 4 bases spanning the gap. The CDR3 extends over 14 amino acids. The full variable domain, with the rest looked up from reference TRBV5-1 and TRBJ2-6, is KAGVTQTPRYLIKTRGQQVTLSCSPISGHRSVSWYQQTPGQGLQFLFEYFSETQRNKGNFPGRFSGRQFSNSRSEMNVSTLELGDSALYLCASSSDSGANVLTFGAGSRLTVL.

The sample holds a few counts of this clonotype. The chain employs TRBV5-1 and TRBJ2-3; 8 bases align to TRBD1. The CDR3 consists of 16 residues. The germline V gene encodes CDR1 SGHRS and CDR2 YFSETQ. With V trimmed by 0 bases and J by 2 bases, 5 bases remained unmatched. CDR3 loop: CASSLGDRRATDTQYF. As DNA, the CDR3 is TGCGCCAGCAGCTTGGGGGACAGGAGAGCCACAGATACGCAGTATTTT.